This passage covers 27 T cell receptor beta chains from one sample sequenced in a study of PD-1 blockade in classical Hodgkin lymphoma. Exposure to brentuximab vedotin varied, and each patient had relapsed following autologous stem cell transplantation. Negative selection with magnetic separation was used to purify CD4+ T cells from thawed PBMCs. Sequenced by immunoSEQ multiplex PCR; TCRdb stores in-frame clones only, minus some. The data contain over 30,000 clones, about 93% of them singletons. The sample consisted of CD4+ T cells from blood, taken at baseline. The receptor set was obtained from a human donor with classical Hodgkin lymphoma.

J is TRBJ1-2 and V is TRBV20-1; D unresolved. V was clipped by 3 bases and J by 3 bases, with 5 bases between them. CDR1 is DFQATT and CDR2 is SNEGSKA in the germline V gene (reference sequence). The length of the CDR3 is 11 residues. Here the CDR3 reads CSASQHYGYTF. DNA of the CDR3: TGCAGTGCTAGCCAGCACTATGGCTACACCTTC.

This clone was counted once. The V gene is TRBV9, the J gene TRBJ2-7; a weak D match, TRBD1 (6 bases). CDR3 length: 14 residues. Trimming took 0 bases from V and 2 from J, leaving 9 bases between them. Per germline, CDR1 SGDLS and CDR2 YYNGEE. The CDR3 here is CASSVAGVPYEQYF. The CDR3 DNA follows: TGTGCCAGCAGCGTAGCAGGGGTACCCTACGAGCAGTACTTC.

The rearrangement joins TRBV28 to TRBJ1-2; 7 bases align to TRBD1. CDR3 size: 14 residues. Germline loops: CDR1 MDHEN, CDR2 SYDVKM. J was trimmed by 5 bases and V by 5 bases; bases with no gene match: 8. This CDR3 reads CASSPGTAPYGYTF. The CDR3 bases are TGTGCCAGCAGTCCCGGGACAGCTCCATATGGCTACACCTTC.

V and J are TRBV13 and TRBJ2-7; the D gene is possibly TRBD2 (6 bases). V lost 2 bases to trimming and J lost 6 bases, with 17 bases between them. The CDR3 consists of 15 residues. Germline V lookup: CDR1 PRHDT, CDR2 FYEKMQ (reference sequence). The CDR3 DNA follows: TGTGCCAGCAGCTTAACGGGGGTCTTACGGAGCGAGCAGTACTTC. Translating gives CASSLTGVLRSEQYF.

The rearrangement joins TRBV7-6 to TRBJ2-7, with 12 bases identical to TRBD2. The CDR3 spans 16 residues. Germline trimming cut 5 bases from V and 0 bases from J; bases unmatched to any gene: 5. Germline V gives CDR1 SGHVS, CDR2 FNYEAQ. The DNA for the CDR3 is TGTGCCAGCAGCCCAACTAGCGGGAGGACCTCCTACGAGCAGTACTTC. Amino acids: CASSPTSGRTSYEQYF.

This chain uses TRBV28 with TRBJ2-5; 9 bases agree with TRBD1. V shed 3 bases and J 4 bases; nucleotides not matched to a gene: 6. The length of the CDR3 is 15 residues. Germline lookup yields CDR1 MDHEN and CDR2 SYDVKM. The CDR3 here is CASSFSGQGSETQYF. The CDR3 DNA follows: TGTGCCAGCAGTTTCTCGGGACAGGGTTCAGAGACCCAGTACTTC.

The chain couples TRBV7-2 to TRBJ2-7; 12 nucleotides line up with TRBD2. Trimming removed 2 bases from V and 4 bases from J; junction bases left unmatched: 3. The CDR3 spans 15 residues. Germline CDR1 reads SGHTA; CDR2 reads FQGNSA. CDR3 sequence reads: CASSLWTSGDYEQYF. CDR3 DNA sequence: TGTGCCAGCAGCTTATGGACTAGCGGGGATTACGAGCAGTACTTC.

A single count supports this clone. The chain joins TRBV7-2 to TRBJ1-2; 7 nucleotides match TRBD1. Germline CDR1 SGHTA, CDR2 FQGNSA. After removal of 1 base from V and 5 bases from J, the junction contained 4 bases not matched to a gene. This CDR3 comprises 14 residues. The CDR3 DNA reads TGTGCCAGCAGCTTAGGTGGGACAGTGTATGGCTACACCTTC. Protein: CASSLGGTVYGYTF.

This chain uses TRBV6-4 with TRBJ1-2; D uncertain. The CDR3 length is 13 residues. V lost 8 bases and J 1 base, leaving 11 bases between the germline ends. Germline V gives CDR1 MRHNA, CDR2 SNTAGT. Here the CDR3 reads CASSPSLNYGYTF. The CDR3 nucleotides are TGTGCCAGCTCACCATCCCTTAACTATGGCTACACCTTC.

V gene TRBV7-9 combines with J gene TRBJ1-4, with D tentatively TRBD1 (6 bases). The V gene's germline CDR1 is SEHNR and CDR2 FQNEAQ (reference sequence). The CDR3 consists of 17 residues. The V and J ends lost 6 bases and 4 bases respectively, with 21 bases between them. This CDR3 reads CASRPVRQANINEKLFF. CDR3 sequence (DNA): TGTGCCAGCAGACCCGTCCGACAGGCGAACATTAATGAAAAACTGTTTTTT.

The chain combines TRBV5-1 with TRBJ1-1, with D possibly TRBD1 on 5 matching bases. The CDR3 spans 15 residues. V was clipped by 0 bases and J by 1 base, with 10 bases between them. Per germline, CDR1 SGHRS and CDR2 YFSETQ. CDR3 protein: CASSLGPRGNTEAFF. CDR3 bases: TGCGCCAGCAGCTTGGGACCGAGGGGGAACACTGAAGCTTTCTTT.

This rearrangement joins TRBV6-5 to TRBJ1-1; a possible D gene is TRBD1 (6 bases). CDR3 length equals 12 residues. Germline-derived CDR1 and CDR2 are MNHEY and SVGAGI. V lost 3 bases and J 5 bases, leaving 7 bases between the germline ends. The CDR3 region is CASSYDRTEAFF. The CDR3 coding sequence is TGTGCCAGCAGTTATGACAGGACTGAAGCTTTCTTT.

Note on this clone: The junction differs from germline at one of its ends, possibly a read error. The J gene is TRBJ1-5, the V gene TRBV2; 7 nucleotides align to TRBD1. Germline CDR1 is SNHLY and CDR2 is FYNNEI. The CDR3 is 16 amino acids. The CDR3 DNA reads TGTGCCAGCAGAGAAGGGACAGCAAATAGCAATCAGCCCCAGCATTTT. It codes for CASREGTANSNQPQHF. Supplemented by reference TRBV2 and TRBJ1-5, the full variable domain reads EPEVTQTPSHQVTQMGQEVILRCVPISNHLYFYWYRQILGQKVEFLVSFYNNEISEKSEIFDDQFSVERPDGSNFTLKIRSTKLEDSAMYFCASREGTANSNQPQHFGDGTRLSIL.

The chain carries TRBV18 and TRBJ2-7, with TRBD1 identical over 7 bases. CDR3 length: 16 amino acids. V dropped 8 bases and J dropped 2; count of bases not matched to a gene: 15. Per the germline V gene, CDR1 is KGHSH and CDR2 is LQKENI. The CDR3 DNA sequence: TGTGCCAGCACTACGAACTACAGGGGATTCGCCTACGAGCAGTACTTC. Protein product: CASTTNYRGFAYEQYF.

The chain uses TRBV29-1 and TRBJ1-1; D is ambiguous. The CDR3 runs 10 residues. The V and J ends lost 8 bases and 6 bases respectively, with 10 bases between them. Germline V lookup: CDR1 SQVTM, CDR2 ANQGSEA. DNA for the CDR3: TGCAGCACAAAATCCGCTGAAGCTTTCTTT. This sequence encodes CSTKSAEAFF.

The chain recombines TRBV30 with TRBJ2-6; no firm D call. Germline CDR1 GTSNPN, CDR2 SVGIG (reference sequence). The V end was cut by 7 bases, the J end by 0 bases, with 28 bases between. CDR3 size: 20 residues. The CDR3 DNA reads TGTGCCTTTAAAACATTAGTCGAGGCGCTTCCCTTCTCTGGGGCCAACGTCCTGACTTTC. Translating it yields CAFKTLVEALPFSGANVLTF.

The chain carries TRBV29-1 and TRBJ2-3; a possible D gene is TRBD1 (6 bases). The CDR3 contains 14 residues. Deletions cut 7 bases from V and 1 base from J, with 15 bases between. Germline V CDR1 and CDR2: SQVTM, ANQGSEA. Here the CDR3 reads CSAPQGRGTDTQYF. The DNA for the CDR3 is TGCAGCGCCCCACAGGGACGCGGCACAGATACGCAGTATTTT.

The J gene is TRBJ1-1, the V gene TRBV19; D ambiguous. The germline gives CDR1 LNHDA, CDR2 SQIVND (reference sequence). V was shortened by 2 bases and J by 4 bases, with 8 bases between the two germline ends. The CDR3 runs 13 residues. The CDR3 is CASSIHSGTEAFF. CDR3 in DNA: TGTGCCAGTAGTATACACAGCGGCACTGAAGCTTTCTTT. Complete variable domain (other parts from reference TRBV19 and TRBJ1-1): DGGITQSPKYLFRKEGQNVTLSCEQNLNHDAMYWYRQDPGQGLRLIYYSQIVNDFQKGDIAEGYSVSREKKESFPLTVTSAQKNPTAFYLCASSIHSGTEAFFGQGTRLTVV.

CDR3 DNA: TGTGCCAGCAGTTTTTTACCAGGGGGTCTACACGAGCAGTACTTC. Translation: CASSFLPGGLHEQYF. The V gene is TRBV27, the J gene TRBJ2-7, with 7 bases lining up with TRBD1. The V and J ends lost 3 bases and 5 bases, in that order; junction bases with no gene match: 10. The CDR3 is made up of 15 amino acids. Germline V gene data show CDR1 as MNHEY and CDR2 as SMNVEV (reference sequence).

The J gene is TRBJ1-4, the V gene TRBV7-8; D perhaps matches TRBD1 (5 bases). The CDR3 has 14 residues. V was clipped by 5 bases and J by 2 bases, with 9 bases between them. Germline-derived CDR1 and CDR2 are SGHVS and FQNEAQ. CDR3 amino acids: CASSPGSTNEKLFF. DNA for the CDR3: TGTGCCAGCAGCCCAGGGTCCACTAATGAAAAACTGTTTTTT.

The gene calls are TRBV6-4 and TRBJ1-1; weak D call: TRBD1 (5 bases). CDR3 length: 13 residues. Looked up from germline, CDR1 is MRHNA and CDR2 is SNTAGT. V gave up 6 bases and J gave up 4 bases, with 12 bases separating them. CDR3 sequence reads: CASRGVGRTEAFF. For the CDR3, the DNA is TGTGCCAGCAGGGGGGTTGGACGCACTGAAGCTTTCTTT.

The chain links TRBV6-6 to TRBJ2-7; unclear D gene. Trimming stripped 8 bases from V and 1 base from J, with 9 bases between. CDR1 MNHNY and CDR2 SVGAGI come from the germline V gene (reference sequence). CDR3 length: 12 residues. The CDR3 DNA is TGTGCCAGCTCTTCCGGTTCCTACGAGCAGTACTTC. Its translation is CASSSGSYEQYF.

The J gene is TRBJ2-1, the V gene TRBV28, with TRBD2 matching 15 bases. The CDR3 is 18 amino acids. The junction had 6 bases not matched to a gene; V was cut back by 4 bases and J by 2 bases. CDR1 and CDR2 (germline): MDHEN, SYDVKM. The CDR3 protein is CASSYGTSGRPTYNEQFF. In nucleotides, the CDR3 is TGTGCCAGCAGTTACGGGACTAGCGGGAGGCCAACCTACAATGAGCAGTTCTTC.

The CDR3 loop is CASSRIDSATNEKLFF. Here the CDR3 DNA reads TGTGCCAGCAGCCGTATCGACAGTGCAACTAATGAAAAACTGTTTTTT. This rearrangement joins TRBV14 to TRBJ1-4, with a weak D call TRBD1 (5 bases). The V gene lost 4 bases and the J gene lost 0 bases, with 12 bases spanning the gap. CDR3 length: 16 amino acids. Per germline, CDR1 SGHDN and CDR2 FVKESK.

The CDR3 DNA sequence: TGTGCCTGGAGTGGGGGTTCCGCGGGAAACACCATATATTTT. It yields the protein CAWSGGSAGNTIYF. This sequence joins TRBV30 and TRBJ1-3, with D unresolved. V was clipped by 1 base and J by 4 bases, with 11 bases between them. The CDR3 length is 14 residues. CDR1 is GTSNPN, CDR2 SVGIG, per germline (reference sequence).

The CDR3 is CASSLWGPHISGANVLTF. The DNA for the CDR3 is TGCGCCAGCAGCTTGTGGGGGCCGCACATCTCTGGGGCCAACGTCCTGACTTTC. The genes are TRBV5-1 and TRBJ2-6; TRBD1 might be the D (6 bases). This CDR3 comprises 18 residues. CDR1 is SGHRS and CDR2 is YFSETQ in the germline V gene. Between the trimmed V and J ends, which lost 1 base and 0 bases, there was a span of 14 bases.

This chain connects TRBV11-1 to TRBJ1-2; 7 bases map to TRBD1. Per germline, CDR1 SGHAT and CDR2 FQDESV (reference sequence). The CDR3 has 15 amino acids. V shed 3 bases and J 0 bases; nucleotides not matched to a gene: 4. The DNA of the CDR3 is TGTGCCAGCAGCTTCGGACAGGCCTCTAACTATGGCTACACCTTC. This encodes CASSFGQASNYGYTF.